A single sample gave rise to the 28 T cell receptor beta chains below, sequenced in a study of T-cell memory formation after mild COVID-19. TCRdb recomputed calls from the 5' RACE reads with MiXCR, one row per CDR3 protein. The table has fewer than 110,000 distinct CDR3 sequences, approximately 15% seen once. Sequencing was performed on PBMCs or a T cell subset sorted from them (not recorded which). The origin of the receptors is a man younger than 30 who had mild COVID-19 (a few samples of this study predate the infection). Cell type and time point are not known.

This clonotype showed up just a few times. V is TRBV19 and J is TRBJ2-2; D is undetermined. CDR1 LNHDA and CDR2 SQIVND come from the germline V gene (reference sequence). V lost 5 bases, J lost 7 bases, and 23 bases lay in between. The CDR3 contains 17 residues. CDR3 protein: CASSRFFGISVGGELFF. DNA for the CDR3: TGTGCCAGTAGTCGATTCTTCGGAATTTCAGTCGGCGGGGAGCTGTTTTTT. The variable domain in full, with the rest retrieved from reference TRBV19 and TRBJ2-2, is DGGITQSPKYLFRKEGQNVTLSCEQNLNHDAMYWYRQDPGQGLRLIYYSQIVNDFQKGDIAEGYSVSREKKESFPLTVTSAQKNPTAFYLCASSRFFGISVGGELFFGEGSRLTVL.

The rearrangement joins TRBV12-3 or TRBV12-4 to TRBJ2-6; TRBD1 matches at 9 bases. The CDR3 sequence is 22 residues long. The V and J ends lost 3 bases and 0 bases, in that order; junction bases with no gene match: 18. The CDR3 sequence is CASSLHTGFGTGNFSGANVLTF. CDR3 sequence (DNA): TGTGCCAGCAGTTTGCATACGGGGTTTGGGACAGGGAATTTCTCTGGGGCCAACGTCCTGACTTTC.

In this sample, this clonotype turned up a few times. The chain has TRBV7-9 and TRBJ2-1; no definite D call. The germline gives CDR1 SEHNR, CDR2 FQNEAQ (reference sequence). The CDR3 is made up of 13 amino acids. Trimming removed 3 bases from V and 10 bases from J, with 13 bases in between. Here the CDR3 DNA reads TGTGCCAGCAGCTTCATCGCCGGGCACGAGCAGTTCTTC. Its translation is CASSFIAGHEQFF.

The chain links TRBV11-2 to TRBJ1-4; D unresolved. CDR3 length equals 15 residues. The ends were cut back, 1 base at V and 4 bases at J, with 10 bases in the middle. The germline gives CDR1 SGHAT, CDR2 FQNNGV. The CDR3 here is CASSLVGRRNEKLFF. The CDR3 DNA reads TGTGCCAGCAGCTTAGTGGGCAGACGTAATGAAAAACTGTTTTTT.

The chain couples TRBV7-9 to TRBJ2-7; D possibly corresponds to TRBD1 (5 bases). Germline loops: CDR1 SEHNR, CDR2 FQNEAQ (reference sequence). The ends were cut back, 3 bases at V and 2 bases at J, with 14 bases in the middle. CDR3 length equals 15 residues. The CDR3: CASSFLDTSTYEQYF. In DNA, the CDR3 is TGTGCCAGCAGCTTTTTGGACACTTCGACCTACGAGCAGTACTTC.

In its sample, this clonotype was seen many times. The chain employs TRBV30 and TRBJ1-2; D is unresolved. Trimming pared 1 base from V and 6 bases from J, leaving 18 bases between. Germline CDR1 is GTSNPN and CDR2 is SVGIG (reference sequence). This CDR3 is built from 15 residues. In nucleotides, the CDR3 is TGTGCCTGGAGTGGCGCTGATCACAGCCGACATGGCTACACCTTC. It specifies CAWSGADHSRHGYTF.

V is TRBV6-5 and J is TRBJ2-7; no clear D gene. Trimming removed 0 bases at V and 6 bases at J, with 9 bases between. From germline, CDR1 is MNHEY and CDR2 SVGAGI. The CDR3 extends over 13 amino acids. CDR3 nucleotides: TGTGCCAGCAGTTACTCTGGGTTTGGCGAGCAGTACGTC. It yields the protein CASSYSGFGEQYV.

This rearrangement joins TRBV4-3 to TRBJ1-2; 10 nucleotides agree with TRBD1. Germline loops: CDR1 LGHNA, CDR2 YSLEER. The CDR3 totals 16 residues. Unmatched junction bases numbered 7, after V lost 4 bases and J lost 2 bases. This CDR3 reads CASSPTPDRGNYGYTF. As DNA, the CDR3 is TGCGCCAGCAGCCCCACTCCGGACAGGGGGAACTATGGCTACACCTTC.

The chain uses TRBV11-3 and TRBJ2-7, with TRBD1 identical over 11 bases. There are 17 residues in the CDR3. In germline, CDR1 is SGHNT, CDR2 YENEEA. V dropped 5 bases and J dropped 2; count of bases not matched to a gene: 11. CDR3 coding DNA: TGTGCCAGCAGCACCCGAAGGGGACAGGGGGTCACCTACGAGCAGTACGTC. Protein sequence: CASSTRRGQGVTYEQYV.

The sample holds a few counts of this clonotype. This sequence joins TRBV7-8 and TRBJ1-3; D unresolved. CDR1 and CDR2 (germline): SGHVS, FQNEAQ. Between the trimmed V and J ends, which lost 5 bases and 0 bases, there was a span of 11 bases. This CDR3 is built from 15 residues. CDR3 protein: CASSPGVSSGNTIYF. The DNA of the CDR3 is TGTGCCAGCAGCCCCGGGGTTAGCTCTGGAAACACCATATATTTT.

The sample holds a few counts of this clonotype. V gene TRBV5-1 combines with J gene TRBJ2-2; 7 bases match TRBD1. The V segment lost 0 bases and the J segment 2 bases; nucleotides outside the gene matches: 7. The CDR3 contains 17 residues. Germline values: CDR1 SGHRS, CDR2 YFSETQ. CDR3 protein: CASSLAPRDSNTGELFF. The CDR3 DNA follows: TGCGCCAGCAGCTTGGCCCCACGGGACAGCAACACCGGGGAGCTGTTTTTT. Variable domain in full (rest from reference TRBV5-1 and TRBJ2-2): KAGVTQTPRYLIKTRGQQVTLSCSPISGHRSVSWYQQTPGQGLQFLFEYFSETQRNKGNFPGRFSGRQFSNSRSEMNVSTLELGDSALYLCASSLAPRDSNTGELFFGEGSRLTVL.

The V call is TRBV10-3, the J call TRBJ2-2; no clear D. This CDR3 contains 12 residues. The germline V gene encodes CDR1 ENHRY and CDR2 SYGVKD. Between the trimmed V and J ends, which lost 4 bases and 6 bases, there was a span of 6 bases. Here the CDR3 reads CAISGTAGELFF. The CDR3 DNA reads TGTGCCATCAGTGGAACAGCCGGGGAGCTGTTTTTT.

The chain uses TRBV7-9 and TRBJ2-7; 8 nucleotides line up with TRBD1. The trim removed 4 bases at V and 3 bases at J, leaving 8 bases unmatched. Germline CDR1 SEHNR, CDR2 FQNEAQ (reference sequence). The CDR3 runs 15 residues. Here the CDR3 DNA reads TGTGCCAGCAGCTCGACCAGGGGGCGCATCTACGAGCAGTACTTC. Encoded protein: CASSSTRGRIYEQYF.

The rearrangement uses TRBV27 and TRBJ2-3; the D is unclear. V lost 8 bases, J lost 6 bases, and 9 bases lay in between. The CDR3 length is 11 residues. Germline V lookup: CDR1 MNHEY, CDR2 SMNVEV (reference sequence). CDR3 loop: CASGPLDTQYF. In DNA, the CDR3 is TGTGCCAGCGGCCCGTTGGATACGCAGTATTTT.

V usage is TRBV5-1 and J usage is TRBJ2-5; the D is unclear. This CDR3 comprises 13 residues. Trimming stripped 0 bases from V and 5 bases from J, with 8 bases between. The germline V gene has CDR1 SGHRS and CDR2 YFSETQ. The CDR3 DNA reads as TGCGCCAGCAGCTTGGGAGGAATTGAGACCCAGTACTTC. Its translation is CASSLGGIETQYF.

The chain uses TRBV11-2 and TRBJ2-5; no clear D gene. Trimming took 7 bases from V and 7 from J, leaving 13 bases between them. The CDR3 extends over 12 amino acids. Germline loops: CDR1 SGHAT, CDR2 FQNNGV. The CDR3 spells CASNPLGGTQYF. CDR3 nucleotides: TGTGCCAGCAACCCCTTGGGTGGGACCCAGTACTTC.

Only a few counts were recorded for this clonotype. The rearrangement joins TRBV25-1 to TRBJ2-1, with D perhaps matching TRBD2 (6 bases). The CDR3 is made up of 15 amino acids. Germline V CDR1 and CDR2: MGHDK, SYGVNS. V was pared by 1 base and J by 8 bases, with 15 bases between. DNA for the CDR3: TGTGCCAGCAGTGAATTCTTGACTAGTGAACATGAGCAGTTCTTC. Residues: CASSEFLTSEHEQFF.

CDR3 nucleotides: TGTGCCAGCAGCTTAGATCGGGTCGGCGAGCAGTACTTC. This gives the protein CASSLDRVGEQYF. This rearrangement joins TRBV7-6 to TRBJ2-7, with D hard to call. The CDR3 totals 13 residues. Germline V gene data show CDR1 as SGHVS and CDR2 as FNYEAQ. Trimming removed 1 base from V and 6 bases from J, with 10 bases in between.

The chain carries TRBV6-5 and TRBJ1-2, with 9 bases that match TRBD1. The germline CDR1 and CDR2 sequences are MNHEY and SVGAGI. The CDR3 runs 13 residues. J gave up 4 bases and V 4 bases, and 1 base lay outside the gene matches. The CDR3 here is CASSWGQGYGYTF. CDR3 nucleotide sequence: TGTGCCAGCAGTTGGGGACAGGGCTATGGCTACACCTTC.

The V and J genes are TRBV3-1 and TRBJ1-2; D is unresolved. The germline CDR1 and CDR2 sequences are LGHDT and YNNKEL (reference sequence). Trimming shortened V by 0 bases and J by 7 bases, and 3 bases separated the two germline ends. The length of the CDR3 is 11 residues. This CDR3 reads CASSQDSGYTF. For the CDR3, the DNA is TGTGCCAGCAGCCAAGACAGTGGCTACACCTTC.

The gene calls are TRBV5-4 and TRBJ1-4; maybe TRBD1 (6 bases). The CDR3 spans 14 residues. CDR1 is SGHNT and CDR2 is YYREEE in the germline V gene (reference sequence). The V gene lost 3 bases and the J gene lost 5 bases, with 11 bases spanning the gap. The CDR3 DNA follows: TGTGCCAGCAGCTATGGACAGCTGAATGAAAAACTGTTTTTT. Amino acids: CASSYGQLNEKLFF.

This clonotype was seen many times. The rearrangement joins TRBV12-3 or TRBV12-4 to TRBJ2-3; possible D gene TRBD2, 7 bases. V was clipped by 1 base and J by 11 bases, with 19 bases between them. The CDR3 has 15 residues. CDR3 loop: CASSLGGGDHLGQYF. As DNA, the CDR3 is TGTGCCAGCAGTTTAGGGGGGGGCGACCACCTCGGGCAGTATTTT.

This sequence joins TRBV28 and TRBJ2-1, with TRBD1 matching 10 bases. Germline CDR1 MDHEN, CDR2 SYDVKM. CDR3 size: 15 residues. Trimming removed 5 bases from V and 6 bases from J; junction bases left unmatched: 7. CDR3: CASSPGTGDANEQFF. CDR3 coding DNA: TGTGCCAGCAGTCCCGGGACAGGGGACGCCAATGAGCAGTTCTTC. The whole variable domain, remainder taken from reference TRBV28 and TRBJ2-1, is DVKVTQSSRYLVKRTGEKVFLECVQDMDHENMFWYRQDPGLGLRLIYFSYDVKMKEKGDIPEGYSVSREKKERFSLILESASTNQTSMYLCASSPGTGDANEQFFGPGTRLTVL.

This chain connects TRBV4-2 to TRBJ2-3; TRBD1 or TRBD2 may be the D gene (6 bases each). V was shortened by 0 bases and J by 5 bases, with 12 bases between the two germline ends. The CDR3 covers 15 residues. CDR1 and CDR2 from the germline V gene are LGHNA and YNFKEQ. The CDR3 loop is CASSQDWGAVDTQYF. The CDR3 coding sequence is TGTGCCAGCAGCCAAGACTGGGGGGCGGTAGATACGCAGTATTTT.

The CDR3 spells CASSRPSVGADTQYF. CDR3 sequence (DNA): TGTGCCAGCAGCCGTCCTAGCGTCGGGGCAGATACGCAGTATTTT. The chain combines TRBV7-9 with TRBJ2-3; tentatively, D is TRBD2 (6 bases). The CDR3 length is 15 residues. Trimming took 5 bases from V and 4 from J, leaving 16 bases between them. From germline, CDR1 is SEHNR and CDR2 FQNEAQ (reference sequence).

A few counts support this clonotype. The J gene is TRBJ1-6, the V gene TRBV5-6, with D possibly matching TRBD1 (5 bases). The germline V gene has CDR1 SGHDT and CDR2 YYEEEE. V was cut by 4 bases and J by 2 bases, with 10 bases left in between. The CDR3 totals 15 residues. DNA for the CDR3: TGTGCCAGCAGCCCAGACAGACCCTATAATTCACCCCTCCACTTT. Translating it yields CASSPDRPYNSPLHF.

This clonotype has only a few counts. This rearrangement joins TRBV6-2 or TRBV6-3 to TRBJ2-3; D gene uncertain. Trimming removed 7 bases at V and 0 bases at J, with 17 bases between. The germline V gene has CDR1 MNHEY and CDR2 SVGEGT. This CDR3 is 16 amino acids long. CDR3 region: CASTSRTVSSTDTQYF. DNA of the CDR3: TGTGCCAGCACCTCCCGGACGGTATCTAGCACAGATACGCAGTATTTT.

The gene calls are TRBV7-2 and TRBJ2-4; 12 nucleotides agree with TRBD2. The CDR3 contains 16 residues. V gave up 4 bases and J gave up 1 base; unmatched junction bases: 2. CDR1 and CDR2 (germline): SGHTA, FQGNSA. CDR3 protein: CASSSSGGAAKNIQYF. As DNA, the CDR3 is TGTGCCAGCAGCTCTAGCGGGGGGGCGGCCAAAAACATTCAGTACTTC.